Here is one T cell receptor beta chain with its context. This clone has more than one count but fewer than ten. Its antigen is still unknown. Qualities for individual bases were not recorded, and no much larger clone is one base off. Other nucleotide sequences in the sample specify the same CDR3. Trimming removed 2 bases from V and 1 base from J, leaving 5 bases between the germline ends. CDR1 and CDR2 are read off the germline V gene as MDHEN and SYDVKM. From the cysteine up to the phenylalanine, the CDR3 has a length of 13 residues. The DNA shown is the 39-base CDR3, in frame from base 1. The data were taken from a study of cytomegalovirus exposure and HLA in healthy donors (dated by TCRdb to 2015 to 2018). For context, the study as a whole: In an earlier analysis of 550 to 750 of the donors, approximately 300 Gb of sequence data and approximately 100 million unique TCR beta sequences from about 179 million T cells were reported. All discovery cohort repertoires had been generated on a single sequencing platform. An early release covering 550 to 700 HLA-typed donors comprised 250 to 350 gigabases of sequencing data and 85 million to 100 million unique TCR sequences. A later analysis re-examined previously published TCR beta repertoires from over 500 donors and added high-resolution HLA genotyping to investigate patterns of TCR occurrence. The study aimed to test whether cataloging public T cell receptors could reveal signatures of past pathogen exposure. In a later genetic analysis, genome-wide SNP genotypes for about three fifths of the 666 donors were used, and that subset was treated as a discovery cohort. Of the roughly 400 genotyped donors, around 81% fell in the genetic ancestry cluster associated with self-reported Caucasian donors. A few DR-DQ haplotypes were treated as single units for association and clustering because of strong linkage in the cohort. The number of typed donors differed by locus: about 620-640 for A, B, C, DRB1 and DQB1; 522 for DQA1; fewer than 610 for DPA1; and around 490 for DPB1. In addition to the first cohort of 666 subjects, a separate validation cohort of 100 to 150 different subjects was used. To predict cytomegalovirus infection status, the study combined high-throughput TCR immunosequencing, statistical association of individual TCRs with disease status, and machine learning. HLA typing covered class I and class II loci at four-digit resolution. To decide whether each TCR beta V gene segment behaved as functional or pseudogenic, an earlier analysis of fewer than 750 of the donors relied on high-throughput TCR beta sequencing. Rather than drawing on any new phenotypic data, the later analysis identified candidate immune exposures from TCR beta sequences and the way those sequences occurred across donors. Using immunosequencing, the study profiled T cell repertoires from around 670 subjects and related those repertoires to cytomegalovirus serostatus. Among over 350 genotyped donors of the cohort, an average of approximately 230,000 unique TCR beta nucleotide sequences were sequenced per donor, about a sixth of them non-productive. Donor age, sex, ethnicity and CMV serostatus were compiled together with the repertoire data. What the work shows at the level of the full study, not this receptor alone: Cytomegalovirus status was reported to be diagnosed by the classifier with high specificity and sensitivity in both the original and validation cohorts. HLA typing was unavailable for some donors at each locus, so association tests used only the typed subset. A later analysis found that HLA-associated TCR beta chains were more clonally expanded and had lower generation probabilities than equally common non-associated chains. A cluster of highly shared sequence variants was judged likely to represent a technical artifact of the sequencing pipeline. The presence/absence analyses assumed that sequencing depth was roughly uniform across donors, and that assumption may not be true. Correlated functional status among segregating V segments might reflect linkage disequilibrium, but an unknown experimental factor could not be ruled out. In an earlier analysis of some 500 of the donors, most TCR beta V segments appeared in productive rearrangements about 87% or about 30% of the time, broadly matching IMGT annotations. A later genetic analysis associated a missense DCLRE1C variant with V-gene and J-gene trimming of TCR beta chains, and an independent cohort replicated the association. In vitro tests confirmed that three of the cytomegalovirus-associated TCR beta chains recognize cytomegalovirus antigens. A later analysis associated 16,951 TCR beta sequences with specific HLA alleles at a false discovery rate of 0.05. The 87-base-pair reads could not distinguish some IMGT-functional V segments, including TRBV6-2 and TRBV6-3, so those segments were excluded. According to the authors, the approach could potentially be generalized to other disease states and immunological phenotypes. In this cohort, only TCR beta chains were sequenced, and detectable features were limited by the absence of alpha or paired-chain data. In a later analysis, most CMV-associated TCR beta chains were found to appear HLA-restricted, with HLA associations seemingly driven largely by CMV exposure. In a later analysis, several top co-occurrence clusters were reported to appear linked to parvovirus B19, influenza, CMV and Epstein-Barr virus. In the study, approximately 150 TCR beta chains were listed as associated with cytomegalovirus. The earlier analysis of 450 to 700 of the donors excluded over 15 rarely observed V segments, including chromosome 9 orphons, because counts were too low. The only immune exposure information available for the cohort was CMV serostatus. Assigning TCR associations to individual alleles was difficult when HLA alleles, especially DR and DQ, strongly co-occurred. A later genetic analysis reported fewer N-insertions in productive TCRs among donors in an Asian-associated ancestry cluster than the roughly 650-donor mean. While some public TCRs were present in many individuals, most TCR sequences turned up only very rarely across donors. In a later analysis, the rate of TCR association differed among HLA loci, with DRB1 alleles having the most associated TCRs and HLA-C alleles having the fewest. A further reported finding was that TCR beta sequences accurately predicted the HLA-A and HLA-B alleles for most subjects in the first cohort.

The cohort comprised some 680 healthy bone marrow donors. All cohort members were sampled while nominally healthy, although unrecorded immune exposures were likely present. The donor was CMV seropositive and was included in the group of around 300 seropositive cohort members. A peripheral blood sample was provided by each donor, and peripheral blood mononuclear cells were used for TCR beta sequencing. The Qiagen DNeasy Blood Extraction Kit was used to extract genomic DNA from the blood cell samples. The receptor library was made with the immunoSEQ multiplex PCR assay. A mixture of 60 forward primers for TCR Vbeta segments and 13 reverse primers for TCR Jbeta segments was used in the multiplex PCR. The CDR3 region of rearranged TCR beta genes was amplified from genomic DNA by a multiplex PCR assay. On the Illumina HiSeq System, the amplified TCR beta libraries were sequenced as 87-base-pair reads. Processing in the source paper ran as follows. A later analysis counted tens of millions of unique TCR beta chains across the approximately 700 repertoires, and roughly 9.9 million of these chains were shared by at least two donors. Raw reads were error-corrected and collapsed into unique sequences by a nearest-neighbor algorithm in which closely related sequences were merged to remove PCR and sequencing errors. CDR3 sequences were aligned to IMGT reference sequences to assign V, D and J gene segments. For a sequence to be retained, at least a six-nucleotide match to both a V gene segment and a J gene segment was required. A rearrangement was called productive if the CDR3 had no stop codons and remained in frame with V and J, and every other rearrangement was called non-productive. CDR3 was defined by IMGT convention, running from the second conserved V-encoded cysteine to the conserved J-encoded phenylalanine. Sequences without an unambiguous match to a single V gene segment were excluded from the earlier analysis of about 600 of the donors. An earlier analysis of several hundred of the donors called V segments functional above 56.7% productive rearrangements and segregating when the between-donor standard deviation exceeded 5%. A statistical classification framework was developed to diagnose cytomegalovirus status using the catalog of TCR beta chain sequences. In a later analysis, TCR nucleotide sequences were compared against IMGT/GENE-DB human TR gene sequences so that V and J genes could be assigned. The TCRdist pipeline was used in a later analysis to assign CDR3 sequences and most-parsimonious VDJ recombination scenarios. In a later analysis, each TCR beta chain was defined by its CDR3 amino acid sequence together with its V-gene family, and reads lacking a unique V-gene family were excluded. To address suspected cross-contamination and a sequencing artifact, a later analysis removed some 620 highly shared, low-generation-probability nucleotide sequences. In a later analysis, a clonal expansion index for each public chain was calculated from normalized within-repertoire ranks of inferred template counts. A later analysis computed generation probabilities with a VDJ recombination model fitted to out-of-frame rearrangements, and checked the results against IGoR. A later analysis scored TCR-TCR, TCR-HLA and TCR-CMV co-occurrence with hypergeometric tests, applying a repertoire-size bias correction to TCR pairs. A later analysis estimated false discovery rates by permuting HLA or CMV assignments 20 times. A later analysis grouped co-occurring TCRs with DBSCAN, adding TCRdist sequence similarity when clustering within HLA-allele-positive subsets. Co-occurrence clustering excluded repertoires with fewer than 30,000 or more than 120,000 public chains, plus five with anomalous nucleotide sharing. As stored in TCRdb, this immuneACCESS dataset retains in-frame rearrangements with V and J assigned. A fraction of the clones does not appear; measured against another copy, unresolved V genes explain less than half of the discrepancy, and the remainder lacks a known reason. Clone size and the V and J calls come from that table; the DNA yielded D and trimming. The sample has 95,000 to 150,000 clones on record, about 62% of them singletons. About 8.1% of the sample is in the top ten clones.

The TCR sequence derives from a woman aged 40 to 50 in good health and CMV-seropositive. The chain couples TRBV28 to TRBJ1-2; TRBD1 is perhaps the D gene, given 5 matching bases. Sequenced input: PBMCs. This receptor has the CDR3 CASSLRGNYGYTF. At the DNA level, the sequence is TGTGCCAGCAGTTTAAGGGGTAACTATGGCTACACCTTC.